A few counts support the clone carrying this T cell receptor beta chain. The data are from a study of T cells in Graves' hyperthyroidism and ophthalmopathy. RNA transcripts yielded amplified TCR beta CDR3 regions. A first-round RT-PCR of the TCR CDR3 used the HTBI primer set. TCRdb called the multiplex PCR reads again in MiXCR, with one record for every CDR3 protein. This table has about 270,000 distinct CDR3 sequences, 20% to 25% appearing once. Trimming at V came to 3 bases and at J to 4 bases, leaving 6 bases not matched to a gene. The CDR3 covers 15 residues. The TCR was taken from a man aged 25 to 40 with Graves' ophthalmopathy. Sample: blood. The rearrangement joins TRBV12-3 or TRBV12-4 to TRBJ2-7; TRBD2 agrees at 10 bases. CDR3 nucleotide sequence: TGTGCCAGCAGTTTTTACCTAGCGGGAGATTACGAGCAGTACTTC. Protein: CASSFYLAGDYEQYF.